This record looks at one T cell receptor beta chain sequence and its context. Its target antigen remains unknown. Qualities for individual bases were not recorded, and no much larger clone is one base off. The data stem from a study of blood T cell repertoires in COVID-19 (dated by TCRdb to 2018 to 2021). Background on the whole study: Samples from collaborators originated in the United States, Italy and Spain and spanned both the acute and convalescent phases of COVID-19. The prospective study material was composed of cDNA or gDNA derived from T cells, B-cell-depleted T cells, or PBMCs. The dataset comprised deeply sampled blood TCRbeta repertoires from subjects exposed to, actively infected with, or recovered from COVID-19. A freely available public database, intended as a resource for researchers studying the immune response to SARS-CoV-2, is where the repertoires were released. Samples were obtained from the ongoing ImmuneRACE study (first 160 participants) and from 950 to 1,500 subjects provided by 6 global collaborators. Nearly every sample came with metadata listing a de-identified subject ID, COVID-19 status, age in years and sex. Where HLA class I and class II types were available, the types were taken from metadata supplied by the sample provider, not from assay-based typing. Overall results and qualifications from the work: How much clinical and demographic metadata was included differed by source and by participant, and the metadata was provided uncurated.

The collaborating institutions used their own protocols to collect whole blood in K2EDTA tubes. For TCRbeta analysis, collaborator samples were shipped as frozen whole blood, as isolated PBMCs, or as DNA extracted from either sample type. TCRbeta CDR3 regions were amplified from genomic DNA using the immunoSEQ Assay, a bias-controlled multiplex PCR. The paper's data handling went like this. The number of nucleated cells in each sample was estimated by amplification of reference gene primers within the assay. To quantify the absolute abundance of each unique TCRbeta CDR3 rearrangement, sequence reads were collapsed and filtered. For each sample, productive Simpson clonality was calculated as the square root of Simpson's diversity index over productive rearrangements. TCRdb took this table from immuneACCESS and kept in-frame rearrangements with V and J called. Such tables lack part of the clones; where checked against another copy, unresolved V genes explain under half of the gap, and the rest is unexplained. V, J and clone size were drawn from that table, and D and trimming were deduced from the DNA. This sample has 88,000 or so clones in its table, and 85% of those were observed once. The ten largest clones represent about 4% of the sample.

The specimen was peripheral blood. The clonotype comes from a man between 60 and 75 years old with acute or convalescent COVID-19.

The nucleotide sequence is TGTGCCAGCAGCCGATTGGGGAGCTCCTACAATGAGCAGTTCTTC. Its translation is CASSRLGSSYNEQFF. The rearrangement combines TRBV5-8 with TRBJ2-1; possibly the D gene is TRBD2, per 5 matching bases. Measured from the cysteine to the phenylalanine, the CDR3 is 15 residues long. Of all the DNA, just the CDR3 is kept, 45 bases in frame from base 1. V loses 4 bases, J loses 0 bases, and the germline ends lie 11 bases apart. The germline V gene gives CDR1 as SGHTS and CDR2 as YDEGEE.